Shown below are 10 T cell receptor beta chains from a single sample sequenced in a study of T-cell reconstitution after alpha-beta-depleted transplantation in children. TCRbeta library construction was performed incorporating unique molecular identifiers. Each CDR3 protein is one row after TCRdb ran MiXCR on the PCR reads. The table records 140,000 to 150,000 distinct CDR3 sequences, about 8.8% of them present only once. Sequencing used PBMCs, mostly from graft donor cells, obtained 180 days after TCRalphabeta/CD19-depleted stem cell transplant. Receptors were obtained from a female patient aged 2-15 years who had a stem cell transplant for congenital amegakaryocytic thrombocytopenia, so the T cells may come from the graft donor.

This clonotype was recorded many times. This chain joins TRBV14 and TRBJ2-1; 10 nucleotides line up with TRBD2. The length of the CDR3 is 15 residues. V trimming: 5 bases; J trimming: 8 bases; junction bases outside the gene matches: 9. Looked up from germline, CDR1 is SGHDN and CDR2 is FVKESK. CDR3 sequence (DNA): TGTGCCAGCAGCTCCCTAGCGGGGGCTTCGGATGAGCAGTTCTTC. It specifies CASSSLAGASDEQFF.

At least ten counts were recorded for this clonotype. The chain couples TRBV5-1 to TRBJ2-2, with D hard to call. There are 15 residues in the CDR3. Germline CDR1 reads SGHRS; CDR2 reads YFSETQ. The V end lost 4 bases, the J end lost 0 bases, and 10 bases lay between the germline ends. DNA of the CDR3: TGCGCCAGCAGCCCCCTTACACCGAACACCGGGGAGCTGTTTTTT. Its protein product is CASSPLTPNTGELFF.

The rearrangement uses TRBV4-2 and TRBJ2-1; D gene uncertain. Germline assignment: CDR1 LGHNA and CDR2 YNFKEQ. V was shortened by 4 bases and J by 6 bases, with 16 bases between the two germline ends. The CDR3 runs 15 residues. The CDR3 sequence is CASSRWGQVTNEQFF. The CDR3 DNA reads TGTGCCAGCAGCCGGTGGGGTCAGGTTACCAATGAGCAGTTCTTC.

The J gene is TRBJ2-7, the V gene TRBV5-5; 8 bases are shared with TRBD2. The CDR3 is 15 amino acids. V was pared by 1 base and J by 3 bases, with 6 bases of the junction left unmatched. The germline CDR1 and CDR2 sequences are SGHKS and YYEKEE (reference sequence). The CDR3 here is CASSLRAGDSYEQYF. CDR3 in DNA: TGTGCCAGCAGCTTGCGAGCGGGAGATAGCTACGAGCAGTACTTC. Using reference TRBV5-5 and TRBJ2-7 for the parts outside the CDR3, the full variable domain is DAGVTQSPTHLIKTRGQQVTLRCSPISGHKSVSWYQQVLGQGPQFIFQYYEKEERGRGNFPDRFSARQFPNYSSELNVNALLLGDSALYLCASSLRAGDSYEQYFGPGTRLTVT.

This clonotype was seen many times. The chain couples TRBV5-1 to TRBJ1-1, with 9 bases that match TRBD1. This CDR3 is 15 amino acids long. Germline CDR1 SGHRS, CDR2 YFSETQ. With V trimmed by 2 bases and J by 5 bases, 7 bases remained unmatched. CDR3 DNA: TGCGCCAGCAGCTTAGGGGGACAGGGAAGGACTGAAGCTTTCTTT. Its translation is CASSLGGQGRTEAFF.

This clonotype was counted ten times or more. The V gene is TRBV6-5, the J gene TRBJ2-7, with TRBD1 matching 7 bases. The CDR3 consists of 16 residues. CDR1 and CDR2 (germline): MNHEY, SVGAGI. The V gene end was trimmed by 0 bases and the J gene end by 5 bases; junction bases not matched to a gene: 10. The DNA for the CDR3 is TGTGCCAGCAGTTACTCAAATAGAGGGGGCAGGGACGAGCAGTACTTC. Protein sequence: CASSYSNRGGRDEQYF.

This clonotype was counted between two and nine times. The V gene is TRBV4-1, the J gene TRBJ2-4; TRBD1 agrees at 9 bases. Germline V CDR1 and CDR2: MGHRA, YSYEKL. This CDR3 is built from 18 residues. The V gene end was trimmed by 1 base and the J gene end by 5 bases; junction bases not matched to a gene: 12. CDR3 nucleotides: TGCGCCAGCAGCCAAGTTGGACGCCAGGGACAGGGAGAAAACATTCAGTACTTC. Amino acids: CASSQVGRQGQGENIQYF.

This clonotype was detected many times. The V gene is TRBV20-1, the J gene TRBJ2-2; 14 bases are shared with TRBD2. The trim removed 0 bases at V and 1 base at J, leaving 4 bases unmatched. From germline, CDR1 is DFQATT and CDR2 SNEGSKA (reference sequence). The CDR3 is 18 amino acids. DNA for the CDR3: TGCAGTGCTAGAGATCAGGGGACTAGCGGGGGGAACACCGGGGAGCTGTTTTTT. This sequence encodes CSARDQGTSGGNTGELFF.

This clonotype was seen repeatedly, ten times or more. This rearrangement joins TRBV11-1 to TRBJ2-7, with D perhaps given as TRBD1 or TRBD2 (5 bases each). V lost 5 bases to trimming and J lost 0 bases, with 17 bases between them. The length of the CDR3 is 16 residues. Per the germline V gene, CDR1 is SGHAT and CDR2 is FQDESV (reference sequence). CDR3 region: CASSVMRGLSSYEQYF. CDR3 nucleotide sequence: TGTGCCAGCAGCGTTATGAGGGGCCTAAGCTCCTACGAGCAGTACTTC.

Only a few counts were recorded for this clonotype. CDR3 nucleotide sequence: TGTGCCAGCAGCGTAGGGGACAGGGGGCACGACGAGCAGTACTTC. Amino acids: CASSVGDRGHDEQYF. This chain connects TRBV9 to TRBJ2-7; 12 positions match TRBD1. Germline V gives CDR1 SGDLS, CDR2 YYNGEE. Trimming took 0 bases from V and 5 from J; bases not matched to a gene: 3. This CDR3 region has 15 residues.